One sample yielded the 28 T cell receptor beta chains listed below, sequenced in a study of cytomegalovirus exposure and HLA in healthy donors. PCR amplification relied on 60 Vbeta primers (plus 13 Jbeta primers). Measured with immunoSEQ multiplex PCR; TCRdb has only the in-frame clones, and not every one. The table records fewer than 200,000 clones, approximately 78% of them present only once. Sequenced input: PBMCs. The origin of the receptors is a human donor in good health.

The gene calls are TRBV19 and TRBJ1-2; TRBD1 agrees at 11 bases. The ends lost 3 bases at V and 8 bases at J; junction bases unmatched: 5. This CDR3 is 14 amino acids long. CDR1 LNHDA and CDR2 SQIVND come from the germline V gene (reference sequence). As DNA, the CDR3 is TGTGCCAGTAGTATCGGACAGGGGGCGAAAGGCTACACCTTC. Its translation is CASSIGQGAKGYTF.

V gene TRBV7-6 combines with J gene TRBJ1-2; 8 positions agree with TRBD1. Germline V CDR1 and CDR2: SGHVS, FNYEAQ. Trimming at V came to 3 bases and at J to 8 bases, leaving 8 bases not matched to a gene. The CDR3 has 14 amino acids. CDR3 sequence: CASSLSGGRIGYTF. CDR3 nucleotide sequence: TGTGCCAGCAGCTTGTCAGGGGGCCGGATCGGCTACACCTTC.

This chain links TRBV6-5 with TRBJ2-3; the D is unclear. Germline-derived CDR1 and CDR2 are MNHEY and SVGAGI. The CDR3 is made up of 13 amino acids. Trimming cost V 4 bases and J 3 bases, with 8 bases left between them. The CDR3 sequence: CASSFASTDTQYF. The CDR3 nucleotides read TGTGCCAGCAGTTTTGCGTCGACAGATACGCAGTATTTT.

This clone has only a few counts. This sequence joins TRBV5-4 and TRBJ2-2; 9 bases match TRBD2. J lost 2 bases, V lost 2 bases, and 4 bases had no gene match. This CDR3 has 16 residues. CDR1 is SGHNT, CDR2 YYREEE, per germline (reference sequence). CDR3 bases: TGTGCCAGCAGCTTACAGCGGGGGGTCAACACCGGGGAGCTGTTTTTT. Amino acids: CASSLQRGVNTGELFF.

The J gene is TRBJ2-5, the V gene TRBV4-3; TRBD2 matches 13 bases. J lost 5 bases, V lost 3 bases, and 6 bases had no gene match. From germline, CDR1 is LGHNA and CDR2 YSLEER. CDR3 length: 16 residues. The CDR3 protein is CASSQGTSGVYETQYF. CDR3 coding DNA: TGCGCCAGCAGCCAGGGGACTAGCGGGGTTTATGAGACCCAGTACTTC.

The CDR3 reads CASSVKTSGGLDTQYF. CDR3 bases: TGCGCCAGCAGCGTGAAAACTAGCGGGGGTTTAGATACGCAGTATTTT. The rearrangement links TRBV5-1 to TRBJ2-3, with 11 bases matching TRBD2. The germline CDR1 and CDR2 sequences are SGHRS and YFSETQ. The CDR3 is 16 residues long. V shed 4 bases and J 5 bases; nucleotides not matched to a gene: 9.

The chain is built from TRBV5-1 and TRBJ2-5; 9 bases fit TRBD2. The CDR3 is made up of 19 amino acids. Germline V gene data show CDR1 as SGHRS and CDR2 as YFSETQ. V shed 2 bases, J shed 7 bases, and the junction held 21 bases outside the gene matches. DNA of the CDR3: TGCGCCAGCAGCTTTATATCAAGCGGGGGGTCCTCTGTTCCGACGACCCAGTACTTC. This sequence encodes CASSFISSGGSSVPTTQYF.

In DNA form, the CDR3 reads TGTGCCAGCAGTTACTATGGACAGGGGAACACTGAAGCTTTCTTT. Translated, it gives CASSYYGQGNTEAFF. This chain connects TRBV6-5 to TRBJ1-1; 8 bases fit TRBD1. In germline, CDR1 is MNHEY, CDR2 SVGAGI. The CDR3 spans 15 residues. After removal of 1 base from V and 1 base from J, the junction contained 2 bases not matched to a gene.

The chain links TRBV27 to TRBJ2-7; 9 bases are shared with TRBD1. In germline, CDR1 is MNHEY, CDR2 SMNVEV (reference sequence). The CDR3 loop spans 16 amino acids. V lost 1 base to trimming and J lost 3 bases; unmatched junction nucleotides: 7. This CDR3 is CASSLYGTGPVYEQYF. CDR3 coding DNA: TGTGCCAGCAGTTTATATGGGACAGGGCCGGTCTACGAGCAGTACTTC.

The chain carries TRBV7-3 and TRBJ2-1, with 8 bases identical to TRBD2. V gave up 3 bases and J gave up 8 bases; unmatched junction bases: 9. The germline V gene encodes CDR1 SGHTA and CDR2 FQGTGA. There are 15 residues in the CDR3. Here the CDR3 DNA reads TGTGCCAGCAGCTTTTATAGCGGGGCGGGGTATGAGCAGTTCTTC. Translation gives CASSFYSGAGYEQFF.

The chain combines TRBV19 with TRBJ1-2; D not resolved. Germline CDR1 is LNHDA and CDR2 is SQIVND (reference sequence). This CDR3 comprises 13 residues. Trimming pared 3 bases from V and 6 bases from J, leaving 11 bases between. CDR3 DNA: TGTGCCAGTAGTATGGACCTCGGGGATGGCTACACCTTC. Amino acids: CASSMDLGDGYTF.

This clone appeared a few times. V and J are TRBV6-5 and TRBJ2-7; 8 bases are a match to TRBD1. Germline-derived CDR1 and CDR2 are MNHEY and SVGAGI. The ends lost 6 bases at V and 3 bases at J; junction bases unmatched: 10. The CDR3 contains 15 residues. The CDR3 bases are TGTGCCAGCAGCTCATCCGCGACAGGGGACTACGAGCAGTACTTC. It codes for CASSSSATGDYEQYF.

With regard to this clone: Within the sample, other DNA sequences also encode this same CDR3. The J gene is TRBJ1-2, the V gene TRBV15, with 9 positions matching TRBD1. The CDR3 spans 14 residues. The junction had 1 base not matched to a gene; V was cut back by 1 base and J by 4 bases. Germline assignment: CDR1 LNHNV and CDR2 YYDKDF (reference sequence). The DNA of the CDR3 is TGTGCCACCAGCAGAGGGGGACAGGGCTATGGCTACACCTTC. Protein: CATSRGGQGYGYTF.

CDR3 bases: TGCGCCAGCAGCTTGGCCGCGGGACAGGTCTACGAGCAGTACTTC. It yields the protein CASSLAAGQVYEQYF. This chain connects TRBV5-1 to TRBJ2-7; TRBD1 aligns across 8 bases. After removal of 0 bases from V and 3 bases from J, the junction contained 5 bases not matched to a gene. This CDR3 region has 15 residues. Germline V gene lookup returns CDR1 SGHRS and CDR2 YFSETQ.

The chain uses TRBV7-9 and TRBJ1-3, with 8 positions matching TRBD1. The CDR3 totals 18 residues. Looked up from germline, CDR1 is SEHNR and CDR2 is FQNEAQ (reference sequence). V was pared by 0 bases and J by 0 bases, with 7 bases of the junction left unmatched. The CDR3: CASSLARAGGYSGNTIYF. The DNA of the CDR3 is TGTGCCAGCAGCTTAGCGCGGGCAGGGGGCTACTCTGGAAACACCATATATTTT.

V is TRBV6-5 and J is TRBJ1-1; D gene ambiguous. V lost 8 bases and J 6 bases, leaving 7 bases between the germline ends. The CDR3 totals 10 residues. CDR1 and CDR2 (germline): MNHEY, SVGAGI. CDR3 protein: CASGRAEAFF. The CDR3 coding sequence is TGTGCCAGCGGGAGGGCTGAAGCTTTCTTT.

The rearrangement uses TRBV25-1 and TRBJ2-5; D possibly corresponds to TRBD1 (5 bases). Germline-derived CDR1 and CDR2 are MGHDK and SYGVNS. Trimming removed 8 bases at V and 3 bases at J, with 13 bases between. There are 13 residues in the CDR3. Here the CDR3 DNA reads TGTGCCAGCTTGTCCCGCAGGGAAGAGACCCAGTACTTC. As protein: CASLSRREETQYF.

This sequence joins TRBV7-2 and TRBJ1-5; TRBD1 matches 7 bases. The CDR3 extends over 14 amino acids. V shed 5 bases, J shed 1 base, and the junction held 2 bases outside the gene matches. The germline CDR1 and CDR2 sequences are SGHTA and FQGNSA. CDR3 residues: CASSVTGSNQPQHF. CDR3 DNA sequence: TGTGCCAGCAGCGTGACAGGGAGCAATCAGCCCCAGCATTTT.

The V and J genes are TRBV30 and TRBJ2-1; TRBD1 is a possible D gene (6 bases). CDR3 length: 14 amino acids. V was cut by 5 bases and J by 4 bases, with 15 bases left in between. Germline V gene sequence: CDR1 GTSNPN, CDR2 SVGIG (reference sequence). This chain's CDR3 is CAWAQGLGYNEQFF. CDR3 coding DNA: TGTGCCTGGGCTCAGGGGTTAGGGTACAATGAGCAGTTCTTC.

CDR3 coding DNA: TGCAGCGTTGCAAAGGACATGAGCTCCTACGAGCAGTACTTC. Translating it yields CSVAKDMSSYEQYF. This chain joins TRBV29-1 and TRBJ2-7; weak D call: TRBD1 (5 bases). With 4 bases removed from V and 0 bases from J, the gap between germline ends came to 13 bases. Germline assignment: CDR1 SQVTM and CDR2 ANQGSEA. The CDR3 runs 14 residues.

In its sample, this clone was seen a few times. The rearrangement links TRBV5-4 to TRBJ2-3, with D possibly matching TRBD2 (7 bases). Trimming removed 5 bases at V and 6 bases at J, with 16 bases between. The CDR3 sequence is 14 residues long. Germline values: CDR1 SGHNT, CDR2 YYREEE (reference sequence). CDR3 amino acids: CASRPWGGRDTQYF. CDR3 in DNA: TGTGCCAGCAGACCTTGGGGGGGCCGCGATACGCAGTATTTT. The full variable domain, rest sourced from reference TRBV5-4 and TRBJ2-3, is ETGVTQSPTHLIKTRGQQVTLRCSSQSGHNTVSWYQQALGQGPQFIFQYYREEENGRGNFPPRFSGLQFPNYSSELNVNALELDDSALYLCASRPWGGRDTQYFGPGTRLTVL.

Comment on this clone: No conserved phenylalanine or tryptophan is present at the end of the CDR3, so a read error is the likely explanation. The chain carries TRBV7-2 and TRBJ1-6; 8 positions match TRBD1. Trimming took 5 bases from V and 7 from J; bases not matched to a gene: 7. CDR1 SGHTA and CDR2 FQGNSA come from the germline V gene. The CDR3 extends over 15 amino acids. For the CDR3, the DNA is TGTGCCAGCAGCCGAGGACAGGGCCAGAATTCACCCCTCCACCTT. Translation gives CASSRGQGQNSPLHL.

The chain recombines TRBV7-3 with TRBJ2-5; D might be TRBD1 (5 bases). The CDR3 covers 13 residues. The germline V gene encodes CDR1 SGHTA and CDR2 FQGTGA. Trimming pared 5 bases from V and 0 bases from J, leaving 7 bases between. CDR3 region: CASSRTHQETQYF. In nucleotides, the CDR3 is TGTGCCAGCAGCCGGACACACCAAGAGACCCAGTACTTC. Full variable domain (outside the CDR3, taken from reference TRBV7-3 and TRBJ2-5): GAGVSQTPSNKVTEKGKYVELRCDPISGHTALYWYRQSLGQGPEFLIYFQGTGAADDSGLPNDRFFAVRPEGSVSTLKIQRTERGDSAVYLCASSRTHQETQYFGPGTRLLVL.

This chain uses TRBV6-1 with TRBJ2-5, with 7 bases fitting TRBD1. CDR1 is MNHNS and CDR2 is SASEGT in the germline V gene. The CDR3 totals 14 residues. V shed 7 bases and J 1 base; nucleotides not matched to a gene: 6. The CDR3 is CASMRTGPQETQYF. CDR3 DNA: TGTGCCAGCATGCGGACAGGACCCCAAGAGACCCAGTACTTC.

This clone was found once. The chain carries TRBV6-5 and TRBJ1-5; 9 positions match TRBD1. This CDR3 contains 15 residues. The J segment lost 4 bases and the V segment lost 6 bases, leaving 7 bases of the junction unmatched. Germline V gene data show CDR1 as MNHEY and CDR2 as SVGAGI. CDR3 coding DNA: TGTGCCAGCAGCAGACAGGGGGGATTAAATCAGCCCCAGCATTTT. It codes for CASSRQGGLNQPQHF.

This clone was recorded a few times. The rearrangement uses TRBV7-2 and TRBJ1-5, with D possibly being TRBD1 (6 bases). CDR1 and CDR2 from the germline V gene are SGHTA and FQGNSA. The V end lost 6 bases, the J end lost 3 bases, and 15 bases lay between the germline ends. This CDR3 region has 15 residues. The DNA for the CDR3 is TGTGCCAGCAGTCAGGGGTTATTGGACAATCAGCCCCAGCATTTT. Amino acids: CASSQGLLDNQPQHF. Complete variable domain (other parts from reference TRBV7-2 and TRBJ1-5): GAGVSQSPSNKVTEKGKDVELRCDPISGHTALYWYRQSLGQGLEFLIYFQGNSAPDKSGLPSDRFSAERTGGSVSTLTIQRTQQEDSAVYLCASSQGLLDNQPQHFGDGTRLSIL.

CDR3 sequence reads: CASSLPLTGFTEGPESFF. The CDR3 nucleotides read TGTGCCAGCAGCTTACCATTGACAGGATTTACCGAAGGACCCGAATCTTTCTTT. The genes are TRBV7-8 and TRBJ1-1; maybe TRBD1 (6 bases). Germline V gene data show CDR1 as SGHVS and CDR2 as FQNEAQ. The CDR3 runs to 18 residues. The V end was cut by 2 bases, the J end by 12 bases, with 31 bases between.

This clone was seen only once. This chain joins TRBV2 and TRBJ1-5; TRBD1 matches at 10 bases. The length of the CDR3 is 15 residues. Germline values: CDR1 SNHLY, CDR2 FYNNEI. Trimming cost V 1 base and J 4 bases; bases outside gene matches: 1. The CDR3 here is CASSEGQGANQPQHF. CDR3 nucleotide sequence: TGTGCCAGCAGTGAAGGACAGGGGGCTAATCAGCCCCAGCATTTT.